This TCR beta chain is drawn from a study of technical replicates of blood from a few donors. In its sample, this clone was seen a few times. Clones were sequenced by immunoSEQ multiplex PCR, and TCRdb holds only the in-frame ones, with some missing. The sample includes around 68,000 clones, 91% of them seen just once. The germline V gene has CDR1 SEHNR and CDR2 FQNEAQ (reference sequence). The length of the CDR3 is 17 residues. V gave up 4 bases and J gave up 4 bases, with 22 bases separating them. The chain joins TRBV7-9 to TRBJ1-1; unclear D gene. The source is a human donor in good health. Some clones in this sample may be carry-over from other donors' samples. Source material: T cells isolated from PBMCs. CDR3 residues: CASSYPPTHRGSTEAFF. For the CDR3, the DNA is TGTGCCAGCAGCTATCCCCCGACACACCGGGGAAGCACTGAAGCTTTCTTT.